A single sample is the source of the 30 T cell receptor beta chains below, sequenced in a study of blood T cells in healthy people across ages. Then a second PCR, running roughly 7 to 11 cycles, was carried out with a sample-barcoded 5' primer and a J-beta primer mix. TCRdb reanalysed the 5' RACE reads using MiXCR and keeps one entry per CDR3 protein. The sample lists hundreds of thousands of distinct CDR3 sequences; about 30% were seen once. Sequenced material: blood. All receptors derive from an elderly woman in good health.

This clonotype was picked up a small number of times. With a much larger clone just one base away, this may be a read error. This rearrangement joins TRBV6-5 to TRBJ2-5; 10 nucleotides line up with TRBD1. Per germline, CDR1 MNHEY and CDR2 SVGAGI. The CDR3 spans 15 residues. Trimming removed 3 bases from V and 11 bases from J; junction bases left unmatched: 12. The DNA of the CDR3 is TGTGCCAGCAGTTATGGGACAGGGGTGGGCAATGAGCAGTACTTC. Translated: CASSYGTGVGNEQYF.

V usage is TRBV4-1 and J usage is TRBJ2-5; TRBD2 aligns across 9 bases. J gave up 6 bases and V 0 bases, and 5 bases lay outside the gene matches. Germline V gene sequence: CDR1 MGHRA, CDR2 YSYEKL. This CDR3 has 15 residues. CDR3 coding DNA: TGCGCCAGCAGCCAAGATGGCGGGGGGGCCCAGACCCAGTACTTC. Translation gives CASSQDGGGAQTQYF.

This clonotype was seen ten or more times. CDR3 nucleotide sequence: TGCAGTGCTAGAGGTAGGGACTACACGAAAGGGGCTGAGCAGTTCTTC. Translated: CSARGRDYTKGAEQFF. The chain combines TRBV20-1 with TRBJ2-1, with 7 bases that match TRBD2. The CDR3 covers 16 residues. Germline CDR1 DFQATT, CDR2 SNEGSKA (reference sequence). The trim removed 1 base at V and 9 bases at J, leaving 15 bases unmatched.

With respect to this clonotype: A much larger clone lies one base from this, so it may be a read error. This CDR3 reads CASSRGHKANYGCTF. In nucleotides, the CDR3 is TGTGCCAGCAGTAGGGGACATAAAGCTAACTATGGCTGCACCTTC. The rearrangement links TRBV12-3 or TRBV12-4 to TRBJ1-2; D is perhaps TRBD1 (6 bases). The CDR3 has 15 residues.

Only a few counts were recorded for this clonotype. The rearrangement links TRBV20-1 to TRBJ1-1; D is undetermined. The length of the CDR3 is 14 residues. V was trimmed by 0 bases and J by 1 base, leaving 9 bases between them. Germline assignment: CDR1 DFQATT and CDR2 SNEGSKA (reference sequence). The CDR3 sequence is CSARDDNPNTEAFF. The CDR3, as DNA: TGCAGTGCTAGAGATGACAACCCGAACACTGAAGCTTTCTTT.

This clonotype has ten or more counts. The chain's CDR3 is CSARESVYEQYF. CDR3 nucleotides: TGCAGTGCTAGAGAGAGCGTATACGAGCAGTACTTC. The gene calls are TRBV20-1 and TRBJ2-7; no clear D. CDR1 DFQATT and CDR2 SNEGSKA come from the germline V gene (reference sequence). Trimming stripped 0 bases from V and 4 bases from J, with 7 bases between. The CDR3 has 12 residues.

The chain uses TRBV20-1 and TRBJ1-1; TRBD1 matches at 7 bases. Germline lookup yields CDR1 DFQATT and CDR2 SNEGSKA (reference sequence). The CDR3 loop spans 13 amino acids. Unmatched junction bases numbered 5, after V lost 4 bases and J lost 3 bases. The CDR3 DNA reads as TGCAGTGCTAACGAGGGGGCATACACTGAAGCTTTCTTT. It codes for CSANEGAYTEAFF.

This clonotype came up many times. The V and J genes are TRBV7-2 and TRBJ1-1, with 8 bases matching TRBD1. J lost 3 bases, V lost 6 bases, and 3 bases had no gene match. Germline loops: CDR1 SGHTA, CDR2 FQGNSA. The CDR3 totals 13 residues. The CDR3 loop reads CASSFRGHTEAFF. CDR3 in DNA: TGTGCCAGCAGTTTCAGGGGGCACACTGAAGCTTTCTTT.

Of note for this clonotype: A much larger clone lies a single base off, so this may be a read error. This chain joins TRBV20-1 and TRBJ2-5, with 14 bases fitting TRBD2. Per germline, CDR1 DFQATT and CDR2 SNEGSKA (reference sequence). The CDR3 length is 16 residues. V dropped 6 bases and J dropped 11; count of bases not matched to a gene: 17. CDR3 residues: CSARTSGGSLNNEQYF. CDR3 bases: TGCAGTGCCCGGACTAGCGGGGGGTCCCTTAACAATGAGCAGTACTTC.

CDR3 sequence reads: CASTLDRAGGYTF. The CDR3 DNA reads TGTGCCAGCACCTTAGACAGGGCGGGCGGCTACACCTTC. The rearrangement links TRBV28 to TRBJ1-2; 7 bases align to TRBD1. The CDR3 extends over 13 amino acids. With 7 bases clipped from V and 8 bases from J, the junction kept 10 bases outside the gene matches. Germline V CDR1 and CDR2: MDHEN, SYDVKM.

This clonotype was observed a few times. The V gene is TRBV18, the J gene TRBJ2-3; 11 bases fit TRBD2. Per germline, CDR1 KGHSH and CDR2 LQKENI. J lost 5 bases, V lost 1 base, and 8 bases had no gene match. There are 17 residues in the CDR3. CDR3 in amino acids: CASSPRLAGGNQDTQYF. CDR3 DNA sequence: TGTGCCAGCTCACCACGGCTAGCGGGGGGTAATCAAGATACGCAGTATTTT.

This clonotype turned up a few times. The chain has TRBV28 and TRBJ2-5, with TRBD2 matching over 11 bases. The CDR3 extends over 15 amino acids. CDR1 and CDR2 (germline): MDHEN, SYDVKM. V lost 5 bases, J lost 11 bases, and 13 bases stayed unmatched. The CDR3 nucleotides are TGTGCCAGCAGTACTAGCGGGGGCCGATACAATGAGCAGTACTTC. Its protein is CASSTSGGRYNEQYF.

This clonotype has only a few counts. The chain recombines TRBV10-3 with TRBJ1-2, with a possible D match to TRBD1 (5 bases). V shed 5 bases and J shed 6 bases, with 10 bases lying between them. The germline V gene encodes CDR1 ENHRY and CDR2 SYGVKD. This CDR3 has 12 amino acids. The CDR3, as DNA: TGTGCCATCAGTTACGACAGTGATGGCTACACCTTC. It encodes CAISYDSDGYTF.

The chain combines TRBV6-5 with TRBJ2-7, with 8 bases fitting TRBD1. The germline gives CDR1 MNHEY, CDR2 SVGAGI. The trim removed 5 bases at V and 2 bases at J, leaving 8 bases unmatched. This CDR3 is 15 amino acids long. CDR3 loop: CASSDHRGNPYEQYF. The CDR3 nucleotides read TGTGCCAGCAGTGACCACAGGGGGAATCCCTACGAGCAGTACTTC.

This clonotype was counted between two and nine times. The chain has TRBV7-2 and TRBJ1-2, with D possibly matching TRBD1 (5 bases). The germline V gene has CDR1 SGHTA and CDR2 FQGNSA. Deletions cut 5 bases from V and 7 bases from J, with 26 bases between. The CDR3 contains 17 residues. This chain's CDR3 is CASSPWGGTTGVFGYTF. The CDR3 DNA follows: TGTGCCAGCAGCCCCTGGGGGGGAACGACGGGGGTCTTTGGCTACACCTTC.

This clonotype was picked up many times. The chain recombines TRBV7-2 with TRBJ2-3; TRBD2 is a possible D gene (6 bases). The CDR3 covers 16 residues. Deletions cut 5 bases from V and 5 bases from J, with 20 bases between. Per the germline V gene, CDR1 is SGHTA and CDR2 is FQGNSA. This CDR3 reads CASSESPGEGIDTQYF. In nucleotides, the CDR3 is TGTGCCAGCAGCGAATCTCCGGGAGAAGGGATAGATACGCAGTATTTT. The full variable domain, completed using reference TRBV7-2 and TRBJ2-3, is GAGVSQSPSNKVTEKGKDVELRCDPISGHTALYWYRQSLGQGLEFLIYFQGNSAPDKSGLPSDRFSAERTGGSVSTLTIQRTQQEDSAVYLCASSESPGEGIDTQYFGPGTRLTVL.

The chain has TRBV28 and TRBJ1-5; 9 positions agree with TRBD1. CDR1 and CDR2 (germline): MDHEN, SYDVKM. This CDR3 spans 16 amino acids. V trimming: 6 bases; J trimming: 6 bases; junction bases outside the gene matches: 12. For the CDR3, the DNA is TGTGCCAGCAGCCTGGGACAGGGAAACGCAATTCAGCCCCAGCATTTT. It is translated as CASSLGQGNAIQPQHF.

In this sample, this clonotype turned up many times. The chain couples TRBV2 to TRBJ2-3; D assignment may be TRBD1 or TRBD2 (6 bases each). This CDR3 is 14 amino acids long. Germline assignment: CDR1 SNHLY and CDR2 FYNNEI. Trimming shortened V by 7 bases and J by 0 bases, and 11 bases separated the two germline ends. The CDR3: CASKGGPSTDTQYF. CDR3 nucleotide sequence: TGTGCCAGCAAGGGGGGACCTAGCACAGATACGCAGTATTTT.

The chain is built from TRBV27 and TRBJ1-6, with D uncertain. Between the trimmed V and J ends, which lost 10 bases and 6 bases, there was a span of 16 bases. CDR1 and CDR2 (germline): MNHEY, SMNVEV (reference sequence). The length of the CDR3 is 14 residues. The CDR3: CATNLGYGNSPLHF. CDR3 bases: TGTGCCACCAACCTTGGGTACGGTAATTCACCCCTCCACTTT.

The V and J genes are TRBV5-5 and TRBJ2-1; D is uncertain. CDR1 and CDR2 (germline): SGHKS, YYEKEE (reference sequence). This CDR3 is built from 12 residues. V was pared by 0 bases and J by 8 bases, with 6 bases between. The CDR3: CASSLVADEQFF. Written as DNA, the CDR3 is TGTGCCAGCAGCTTGGTGGCGGATGAGCAGTTCTTC.

The chain uses TRBV4-1 and TRBJ2-7, with no clear D. The germline CDR1 and CDR2 sequences are MGHRA and YSYEKL. CDR3 length: 14 amino acids. Trimming took 1 base from V and 4 from J, leaving 11 bases between them. The CDR3 sequence: CASSQGVGKYEQYF. The DNA of the CDR3 is TGCGCCAGCAGCCAAGGCGTAGGGAAGTACGAGCAGTACTTC.

The chain links TRBV29-1 to TRBJ2-7; no reliable D call. The tail of the sequence fits TRBJ2-5 better, so the J call may be wrong. Germline CDR1 SQVTM, CDR2 ANQGSEA. The CDR3 runs to 10 residues. This CDR3 reads CSVSLETQYF. In DNA, the CDR3 is TGCAGCGTTTCACTCGAGACCCAGTACTTC.

V is TRBV6-2 or TRBV6-3 and J is TRBJ2-1; tentative D call: TRBD2 (5 bases). This CDR3 contains 13 residues. Germline V lookup: CDR1 MNHEY, CDR2 SVGEGT. V was pared by 5 bases and J by 9 bases, with 14 bases between. The CDR3 DNA is TGTGCCAGCAGTCGGGCCCCGGCGGGTGAGCAGTTCTTC. Translating it yields CASSRAPAGEQFF.

On this clonotype itself: Since a much larger clone is just one base distant, this may be a read error. The V call is TRBV7-2, the J call TRBJ2-7, with D hard to call. Per the germline V gene, CDR1 is SGHTA and CDR2 is FQGNSA. The CDR3 sequence is 13 residues long. Trimming took 0 bases from V and 7 from J, leaving 10 bases between them. The DNA of the CDR3 is TGTGCCAGCAGCTTAGCCCCCATGAATGAGCAGTACTTC. Translated: CASSLAPMNEQYF. Full variable domain (missing parts from reference TRBV7-2 and TRBJ2-7): GAGVSQSPSNKVTEKGKDVELRCDPISGHTALYWYRQSLGQGLEFLIYFQGNSAPDKSGLPSDRFSAERTGGSVSTLTIQRTQQEDSAVYLCASSLAPMNEQYFGPGTRLTVT.

This clonotype was detected many times. The chain joins TRBV5-6 to TRBJ2-4; TRBD2 matches at 11 bases. The ends lost 3 bases at V and 6 bases at J; junction bases unmatched: 8. This CDR3 is built from 16 residues. CDR1 and CDR2 (germline): SGHDT, YYEEEE. CDR3 bases: TGTGCCAGCAGCTGGGGGTTAACTAGCGGGGGAAACATTCAGTACTTC. This translates into CASSWGLTSGGNIQYF.

In this sample, this clonotype turned up many times. The rearrangement uses TRBV15 and TRBJ2-3; TRBD1 matches at 7 bases. Germline CDR1 reads LNHNV; CDR2 reads YYDKDF (reference sequence). The CDR3 totals 16 residues. The V and J ends lost 1 base and 0 bases, in that order; junction bases with no gene match: 4. CDR3 sequence: CATSRGQGSSTDTQYF. The CDR3 region has the DNA TGTGCCACCAGCAGAGGACAGGGATCTAGCACAGATACGCAGTATTTT.

This clonotype was recorded at least ten times. The V gene is TRBV11-2, the J gene TRBJ1-2; a weak D match, TRBD1 (6 bases). V shed 3 bases and J shed 8 bases, with 13 bases lying between them. The CDR3 is 13 amino acids. Germline CDR1 is SGHAT and CDR2 is FQNNGV. The DNA for the CDR3 is TGTGCCAGCAGCTTGGGCAGGGGAGGCGGCTACACCTTC. Translation: CASSLGRGGGYTF.

Remarks on this clonotype: Compared with germline, one end of the junction differs, possibly owing to a read error. This chain joins TRBV2 and TRBJ2-2; a weak D match, TRBD2 (5 bases). Germline-derived CDR1 and CDR2 are SNHLY and FYNNEI. The CDR3 consists of 14 residues. CDR3: CTSSEGPREGELFF. In DNA, the CDR3 is TGTACCAGCAGTGAAGGGCCCCGGGAAGGGGAGCTGTTTTTT.

Written as DNA, the CDR3 is TGCGCCAGCAGCTTATCGGGACAGGGGTCCAATGAGCAGTACTTC. This translates into CASSLSGQGSNEQYF. This chain uses TRBV5-1 with TRBJ2-5, with 10 positions matching TRBD1. Germline V gene data show CDR1 as SGHRS and CDR2 as YFSETQ. The CDR3 runs 15 residues. J gave up 11 bases and V 2 bases, and 12 bases lay outside the gene matches. The complete variable domain, with remaining parts taken from reference TRBV5-1 and TRBJ2-5, reads KAGVTQTPRYLIKTRGQQVTLSCSPISGHRSVSWYQQTPGQGLQFLFEYFSETQRNKGNFPGRFSGRQFSNSRSEMNVSTLELGDSALYLCASSLSGQGSNEQYFGPGTRLLVL.

A word on this clonotype: This may come from a read error, since a much larger clone is one base off. This rearrangement joins TRBV5-6 to TRBJ1-2, with D tentatively TRBD1 (6 bases). Germline V gene lookup returns CDR1 SGHDT and CDR2 YYEEEE. The CDR3 is 17 amino acids. The CDR3 loop reads CANSLFRGGPINYGYTF. The CDR3 DNA follows: TGTGCCAACAGCTTGTTCAGGGGCGGACCTATTAACTATGGCTACACCTTC.